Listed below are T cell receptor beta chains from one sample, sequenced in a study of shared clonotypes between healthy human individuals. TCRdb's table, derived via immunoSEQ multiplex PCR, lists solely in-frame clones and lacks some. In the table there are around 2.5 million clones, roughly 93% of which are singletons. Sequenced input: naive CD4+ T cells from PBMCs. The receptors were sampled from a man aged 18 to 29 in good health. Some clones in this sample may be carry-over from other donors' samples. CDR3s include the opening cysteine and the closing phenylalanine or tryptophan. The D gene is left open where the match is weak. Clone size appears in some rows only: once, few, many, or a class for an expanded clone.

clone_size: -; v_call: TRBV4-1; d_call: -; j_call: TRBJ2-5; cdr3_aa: CASSQSDRYQETQYF; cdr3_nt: TGCGCCAGCAGCCAGAGCGACAGGTACCAAGAGACCCAGTACTTC
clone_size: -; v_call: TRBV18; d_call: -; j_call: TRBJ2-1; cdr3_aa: CASSPQGGGEQFF; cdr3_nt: TGTGCCAGCTCACCACAGGGTGGGGGTGAGCAGTTCTTC
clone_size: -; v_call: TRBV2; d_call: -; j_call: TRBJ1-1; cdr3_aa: CARRQEMNTEAFF; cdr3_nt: TGTGCCAGGAGACAGGAGATGAACACTGAAGCTTTCTTT
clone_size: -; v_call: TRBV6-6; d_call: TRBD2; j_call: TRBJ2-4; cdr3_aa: CASSPSGRAENIQYF; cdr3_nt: TGTGCCAGCAGTCCTAGCGGGAGGGCCGAAAACATTCAGTACTTC
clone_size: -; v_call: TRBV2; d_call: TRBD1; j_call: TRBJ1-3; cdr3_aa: CASRYGTASGNTIYF; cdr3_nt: TGTGCCAGCAGATATGGGACAGCTTCTGGAAACACCATATATTTT
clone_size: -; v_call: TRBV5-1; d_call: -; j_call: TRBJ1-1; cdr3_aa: CASSYGAEGNTEAFF; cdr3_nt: TGCGCCAGCAGCTATGGGGCGGAAGGCAACACTGAAGCTTTCTTT
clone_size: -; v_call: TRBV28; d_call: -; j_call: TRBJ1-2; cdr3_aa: CASREDERGYTF; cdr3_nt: TGTGCCAGCAGGGAAGATGAGAGGGGCTACACCTTC
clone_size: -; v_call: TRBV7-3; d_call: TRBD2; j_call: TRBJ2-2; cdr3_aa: CASSSKTSSGANTGELFF; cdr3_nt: TGTGCCAGCAGCTCGAAAACGTCTAGCGGGGCAAACACCGGGGAGCTGTTTTTT
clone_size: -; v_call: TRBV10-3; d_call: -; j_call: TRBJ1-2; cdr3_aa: CAIRGFNETKTNYGYTF; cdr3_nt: TGTGCCATCAGAGGTTTTAACGAAACAAAAACTAACTATGGCTACACCTTC
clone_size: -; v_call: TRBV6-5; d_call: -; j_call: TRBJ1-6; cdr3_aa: CASRDRFNSPLHF; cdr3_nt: TGTGCCAGCAGAGACAGGTTCAATTCACCCCTCCACTTT
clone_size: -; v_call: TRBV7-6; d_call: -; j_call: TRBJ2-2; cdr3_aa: CASSLVAGDVSGELFF; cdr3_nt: TGTGCCAGCAGCTTAGTAGCAGGGGATGTGAGCGGGGAGCTGTTTTTT
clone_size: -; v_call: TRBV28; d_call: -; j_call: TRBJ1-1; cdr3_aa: CASSFKSTEAFF; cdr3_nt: TGTGCCAGCAGTTTCAAAAGCACTGAAGCTTTCTTT
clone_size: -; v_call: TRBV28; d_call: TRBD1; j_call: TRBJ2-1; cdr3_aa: CASSSSGQGEYEQFF; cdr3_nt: TGTGCCAGCAGTTCCTCCGGACAGGGAGAGTATGAGCAGTTCTTC
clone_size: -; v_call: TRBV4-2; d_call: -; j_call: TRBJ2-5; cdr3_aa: CASSHPLQQETQYF; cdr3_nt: TGTGCCAGCAGCCACCCCCTCCAGCAAGAGACCCAGTACTTC
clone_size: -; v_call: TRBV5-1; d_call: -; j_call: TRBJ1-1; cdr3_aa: CASSSQGEGRAFF; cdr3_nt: TGCGCCAGCAGCTCCCAAGGCGAGGGGAGGGCTTTCTTT
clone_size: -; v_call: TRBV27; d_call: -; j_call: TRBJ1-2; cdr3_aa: CASSPPGRLYGYTF; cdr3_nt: TGTGCCAGCAGCCCCCCGGGCCGGCTCTATGGCTACACCTTC
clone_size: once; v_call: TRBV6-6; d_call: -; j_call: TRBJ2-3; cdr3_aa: CASIPKGLGPDTQYF; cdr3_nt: TGTGCCAGCATCCCAAAGGGACTTGGGCCAGATACGCAGTATTTT
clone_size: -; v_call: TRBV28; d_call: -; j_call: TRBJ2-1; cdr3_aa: CASSPGQLGRNEQFF; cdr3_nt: TGTGCCAGCAGTCCCGGACAGTTAGGCCGCAATGAGCAGTTCTTC
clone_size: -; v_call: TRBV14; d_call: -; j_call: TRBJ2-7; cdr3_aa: CASSQERPGGSSYEQYF; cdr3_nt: TGTGCCAGCAGCCAAGAGAGGCCCGGGGGCAGCTCCTACGAGCAGTACTTC
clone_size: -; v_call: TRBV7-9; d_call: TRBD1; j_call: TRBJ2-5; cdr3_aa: CASSPGTVEYF; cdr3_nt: TGTGCCAGCAGCCCCGGGACAGTGGAGTACTTC
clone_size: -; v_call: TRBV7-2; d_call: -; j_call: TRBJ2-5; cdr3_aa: CASSSQETQYF; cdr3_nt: TGTGCCAGCAGCTCTCAAGAGACCCAGTACTTC
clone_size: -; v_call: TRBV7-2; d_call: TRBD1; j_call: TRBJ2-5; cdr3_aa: CASSSDRGSETQYF; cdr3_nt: TGTGCCAGCAGCTCGGACAGGGGGTCCGAGACCCAGTACTTC
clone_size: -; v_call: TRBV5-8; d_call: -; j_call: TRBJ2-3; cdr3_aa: CASSLTRDTQYF; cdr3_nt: TGTGCCAGCAGCCTGACTAGAGATACGCAGTATTTT
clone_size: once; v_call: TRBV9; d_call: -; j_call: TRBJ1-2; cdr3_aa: CASSVATANYGYTF; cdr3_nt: TGTGCCAGCAGCGTAGCTACGGCTAACTATGGCTACACCTTC
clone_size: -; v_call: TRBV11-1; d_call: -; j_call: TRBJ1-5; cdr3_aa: CASSLARGTSNQPQHF; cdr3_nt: TGTGCCAGCAGCTTAGCGCGTGGAACTAGCAATCAGCCCCAGCATTTT
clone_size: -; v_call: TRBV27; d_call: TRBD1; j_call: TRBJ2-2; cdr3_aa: CASRPGTGGAGELFF; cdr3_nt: TGTGCCAGCAGACCAGGGACAGGGGGAGCCGGGGAGCTGTTTTTT
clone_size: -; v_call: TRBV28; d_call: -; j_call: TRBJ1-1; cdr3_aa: CAIETGAIGYTEAFF; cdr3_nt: TGTGCCATCGAAACCGGGGCTATCGGGTACACTGAAGCTTTCTTT
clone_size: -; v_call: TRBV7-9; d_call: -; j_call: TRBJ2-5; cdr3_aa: CASSFWTGNQETQYF; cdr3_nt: TGTGCCAGCAGCTTTTGGACGGGAAACCAAGAGACCCAGTACTTC
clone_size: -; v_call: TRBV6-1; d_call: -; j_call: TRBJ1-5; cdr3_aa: CASGGDGHF; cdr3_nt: TGTGCCAGCGGGGGGGACGGGCATTTT
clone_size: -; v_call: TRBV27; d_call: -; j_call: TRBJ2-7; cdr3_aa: CASSPGASYEQYF; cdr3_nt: TGTGCCAGCAGTCCCGGGGCCTCCTACGAGCAGTACTTC
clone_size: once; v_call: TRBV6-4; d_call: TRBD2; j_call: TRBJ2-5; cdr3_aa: CASSMGGAQETQYF; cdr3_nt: TGTGCCAGCAGTATGGGAGGGGCCCAAGAGACCCAGTACTTC
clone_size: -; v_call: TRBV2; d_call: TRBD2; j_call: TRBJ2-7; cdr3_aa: CASSSGSYYEQYF; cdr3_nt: TGTGCCAGCAGTAGCGGGAGTTACTACGAGCAGTACTTC
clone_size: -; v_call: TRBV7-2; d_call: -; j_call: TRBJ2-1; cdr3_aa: CASIPQAGSGRGEQFF; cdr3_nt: TGTGCCAGCATTCCCCAGGCGGGGAGTGGCAGGGGGGAGCAGTTCTTC
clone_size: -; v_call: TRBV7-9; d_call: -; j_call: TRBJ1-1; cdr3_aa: CASRAATNTEAFF; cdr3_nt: TGTGCCAGCAGGGCGGCAACAAACACTGAAGCTTTCTTT
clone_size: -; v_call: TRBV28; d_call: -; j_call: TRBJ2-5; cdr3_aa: CASSLTLKETQYF; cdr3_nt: TGTGCCAGCAGTTTAACGCTTAAAGAGACCCAGTACTTC
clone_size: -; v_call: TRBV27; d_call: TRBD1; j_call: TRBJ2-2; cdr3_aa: CASSLRTGANTGELFF; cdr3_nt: TGTGCCAGCAGTTTACGGACAGGGGCCAACACCGGGGAGCTGTTTTTT
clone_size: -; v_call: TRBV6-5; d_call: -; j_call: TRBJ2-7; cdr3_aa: CASRKTYEQYF; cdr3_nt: TGTGCCAGCAGGAAGACCTACGAGCAGTACTTC
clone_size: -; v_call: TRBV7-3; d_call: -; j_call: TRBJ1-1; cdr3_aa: CASSYAPRLTEAFF; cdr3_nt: TGTGCCAGCAGCTACGCGCCCAGGTTGACTGAAGCTTTCTTT
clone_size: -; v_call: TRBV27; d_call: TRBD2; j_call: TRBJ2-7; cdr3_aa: CASSREPSGRYEQYF; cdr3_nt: TGTGCCAGCAGTCGGGAGCCTAGCGGGAGGTACGAGCAGTACTTC
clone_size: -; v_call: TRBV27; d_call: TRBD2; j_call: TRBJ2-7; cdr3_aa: CASSFDRLAGDEQYF; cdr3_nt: TGTGCCAGCAGTTTCGACCGACTAGCGGGAGACGAGCAGTACTTC
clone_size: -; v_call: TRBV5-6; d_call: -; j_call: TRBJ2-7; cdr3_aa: CASSKFGPYEQYF; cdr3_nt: TGTGCCAGCAGCAAATTTGGACCCTACGAGCAGTACTTC
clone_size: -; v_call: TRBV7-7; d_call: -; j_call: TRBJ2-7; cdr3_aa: CASSLQGSSEQYF; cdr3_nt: TGTGCCAGCAGCTTACAAGGTTCATCCGAGCAGTACTTC
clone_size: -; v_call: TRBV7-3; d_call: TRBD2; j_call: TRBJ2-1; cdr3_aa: CASSSRLAGGPIGYNEQFF; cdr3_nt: TGTGCCAGCAGCTCCCGACTAGCGGGAGGGCCCATTGGGTACAATGAGCAGTTCTTC
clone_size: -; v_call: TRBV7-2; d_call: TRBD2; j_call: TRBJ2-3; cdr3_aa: CASSFGDTAAGGPDTQYF; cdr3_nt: TGTGCCAGCAGCTTTGGGGATACGGCCGCGGGAGGGCCAGATACGCAGTATTTT
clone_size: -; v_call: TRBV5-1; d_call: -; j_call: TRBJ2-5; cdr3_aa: CASSPPPTGQETQYF; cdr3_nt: TGCGCCAGCAGCCCCCCTCCCACCGGTCAAGAGACCCAGTACTTC
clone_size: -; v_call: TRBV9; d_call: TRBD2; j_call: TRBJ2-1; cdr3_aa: CASSVVASGTIGNEQFF; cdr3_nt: TGTGCCAGCAGCGTAGTCGCTAGCGGGACCATTGGGAATGAGCAGTTCTTC
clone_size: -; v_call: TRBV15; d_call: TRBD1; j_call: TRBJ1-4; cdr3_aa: CATSRAGTGAEKLFF; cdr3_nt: TGTGCCACCAGCAGGGCCGGGACAGGGGCTGAAAAACTGTTTTTT
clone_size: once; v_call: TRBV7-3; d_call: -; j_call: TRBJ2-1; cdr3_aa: CASSPPDYSGQFF; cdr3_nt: TGTGCCAGCAGCCCCCCGGACTATTCCGGGCAGTTCTTC
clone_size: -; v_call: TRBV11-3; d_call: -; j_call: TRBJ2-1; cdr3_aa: CASSLLEDSRQFF; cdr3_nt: TGTGCCAGCAGCCTTCTGGAGGACTCGCGGCAGTTCTTC
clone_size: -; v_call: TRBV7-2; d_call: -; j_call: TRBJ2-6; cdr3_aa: CASSPGSSGANVLTF; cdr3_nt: TGTGCCAGCAGCCCAGGGTCCTCTGGGGCCAACGTCCTGACTTTC